What follows describes a single T cell receptor (beta chain). This sample is drawn from a study of blood T cell repertoires in COVID-19. Study as a whole: Donors in the United States, Italy and Spain gave samples during acute or convalescent COVID-19. T cells, B-cell-depleted T cells, or PBMCs provided the cDNA or gDNA that served as material.

Source study methods: Quantification of nucleated cells was approximated via reference gene primer amplification. Some clones are missing from TCRdb's copy, which holds only in-frame ones; the method was immunoSEQ multiplex PCR. Clone size and the V and J calls come from that table; the DNA yielded D and trimming. The table includes under 80,000 clones, roughly three quarters detected once. This CDR3 is built from 14 residues. V lost 0 bases and J lost 5, with 10 bases in between. Germline V gene lookup returns CDR1 MNHNY and CDR2 SVGAGI (reference sequence). Specimen: peripheral blood. The receptor was derived from a human donor in a cohort sampled during active COVID-19. The chain carries TRBV6-6 and TRBJ1-2; the D is unclear. CDR3 coding DNA: TGTGCCAGCAGTTACTCGATGGAGGGATATGGCTACACCTTC. Its protein is CASSYSMEGYGYTF.